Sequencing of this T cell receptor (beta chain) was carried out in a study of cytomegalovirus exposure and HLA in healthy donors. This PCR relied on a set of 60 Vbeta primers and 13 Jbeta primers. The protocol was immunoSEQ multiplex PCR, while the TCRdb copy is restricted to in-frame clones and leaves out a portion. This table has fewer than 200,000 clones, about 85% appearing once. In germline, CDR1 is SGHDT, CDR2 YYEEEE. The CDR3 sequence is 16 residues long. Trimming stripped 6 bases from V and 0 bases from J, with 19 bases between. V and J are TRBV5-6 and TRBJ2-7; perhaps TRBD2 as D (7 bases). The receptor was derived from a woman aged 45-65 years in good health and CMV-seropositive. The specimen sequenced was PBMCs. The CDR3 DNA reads TGTGCCAGCACCCTAGGCGGGGGCAGGGGCTCCTACGAGCAGTACTTC. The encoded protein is CASTLGGGRGSYEQYF.